Presented here are 7 T cell receptor beta chains from one specimen sequenced in a study of T-cell reconstitution after alpha-beta-depleted transplantation in children. Unique molecular identifiers featured in how the TCRbeta library was prepared. A single record per CDR3 protein comes from TCRdb applying MiXCR to the PCR reads. Of about 610,000 distinct CDR3 sequences detected, more than 9% appear once; the ten largest clones hold about 4.3%. The sample was PBMCs from the stem cell graft donor, taken from the stem cell graft. The source of these receptors is a human donor who donated a stem cell graft to a child with acute myeloid leukemia.

This clonotype turned up a few times. This chain connects TRBV3-1 to TRBJ2-1, with 11 bases that match TRBD2. Germline trimming cut 0 bases from V and 3 bases from J; bases unmatched to any gene: 19. CDR3 length: 22 residues. CDR1 is LGHDT, CDR2 YNNKEL, per germline (reference sequence). The CDR3 region has the DNA TGTGCCAGCAGCCAAGATTTGAGTGGACACGGGACTAGCGGAGGGTTCTACAATGAGCAGTTCTTC. Translated, it gives CASSQDLSGHGTSGGFYNEQFF.

This clonotype was picked up many times. The rearrangement uses TRBV12-3 or TRBV12-4 and TRBJ2-1; 8 bases match TRBD1. With 1 base clipped from V and 8 bases from J, the junction kept 4 bases outside the gene matches. The CDR3 loop spans 14 amino acids. CDR3: CASSLGTGIYEQFF. CDR3 bases: TGTGCCAGCAGTTTAGGGACAGGGATCTATGAGCAGTTCTTC.

This clonotype was counted many times. V usage is TRBV28 and J usage is TRBJ2-1; 11 bases map to TRBD1. Germline V gene data show CDR1 as MDHEN and CDR2 as SYDVKM. The CDR3 loop spans 16 amino acids. The ends lost 4 bases at V and 7 bases at J; junction bases unmatched: 9. The CDR3 sequence is CASSSGGQGAWNEQFF. The CDR3 DNA is TGTGCCAGCAGTTCGGGAGGACAGGGGGCTTGGAATGAGCAGTTCTTC. The entire variable domain, with the rest obtained from reference TRBV28 and TRBJ2-1, is as follows: DVKVTQSSRYLVKRTGEKVFLECVQDMDHENMFWYRQDPGLGLRLIYFSYDVKMKEKGDIPEGYSVSREKKERFSLILESASTNQTSMYLCASSSGGQGAWNEQFFGPGTRLTVL.

This clonotype has just a few counts. The rearrangement links TRBV11-2 to TRBJ2-5, with 11 bases aligning to TRBD2. The germline V gene encodes CDR1 SGHAT and CDR2 FQNNGV. V shed 0 bases and J 5 bases; nucleotides not matched to a gene: 8. The CDR3 length is 17 residues. The CDR3 here is CASSLDISGRAYETQYF. The DNA for the CDR3 is TGTGCCAGCAGCTTAGATATTAGCGGGAGGGCCTATGAGACCCAGTACTTC. The variable domain in full, completed from reference TRBV11-2 and TRBJ2-5, reads EAGVAQSPRYKIIEKRQSVAFWCNPISGHATLYWYQQILGQGPKLLIQFQNNGVVDDSQLPKDRFSAERLKGVDSTLKIQPAKLEDSAVYLCASSLDISGRAYETQYFGPGTRLLVL.

This clonotype has at least ten counts. The chain carries TRBV7-2 and TRBJ2-7; 9 bases match TRBD2. This CDR3 region has 15 residues. Germline loops: CDR1 SGHTA, CDR2 FQGNSA. V was pared by 5 bases and J by 2 bases, with 7 bases of the junction left unmatched. The CDR3 DNA sequence: TGTGCCAGCAGCCTCAGGACTAGCGAGACCTACGAGCAGTACTTC. It encodes CASSLRTSETYEQYF.

This clonotype has a count of ten or more. This chain uses TRBV6-5 with TRBJ2-2, with D perhaps TRBD1 (6 bases). Germline V lookup: CDR1 MNHEY, CDR2 SVGAGI. The CDR3 contains 17 residues. V lost 2 bases to trimming and J lost 1 base, with 14 bases between them. CDR3 DNA: TGTGCCAGCAGTTACGGGTTTCAGGGACAGAACACCGGGGAGCTGTTTTTT. This translates into CASSYGFQGQNTGELFF.

In this sample, this clonotype turned up many times. The CDR3 DNA is TGCAGCGTTAAGACGGGGGAGTCGTACGAGCAGTACTTC. It encodes CSVKTGESYEQYF. This chain joins TRBV29-1 and TRBJ2-7, with a weak D call TRBD2 (6 bases). V lost 5 bases, J lost 4 bases, and 15 bases lay in between. Germline lookup yields CDR1 SQVTM and CDR2 ANQGSEA. This CDR3 is 13 amino acids long.